A single sample is the source of the 9 T cell receptor beta chains below, sequenced in a study of T cell responses to AZD1222 COVID-19 vaccine. TCRdb's table, derived via immunoSEQ multiplex PCR, lists solely in-frame clones and lacks some. The data show roughly 99,000 clones, approximately 92% seen once. Sequences were derived from peripheral blood, sampled 28 days after the second AZD1222 dose. These receptors were taken from an adult who received the AZD1222 COVID-19 vaccine.

The chain couples TRBV9 to TRBJ2-3, with D perhaps TRBD2 (5 bases). The CDR3 covers 17 residues. Germline CDR1 reads SGDLS; CDR2 reads YYNGEE. Trimming took 0 bases from V and 6 from J, leaving 20 bases between them. Written as DNA, the CDR3 is TGTGCCAGCAGCGTAGATTACAGCGGCCCCCCAGGCGATACGCAGTATTTT. Translating it yields CASSVDYSGPPGDTQYF.

The chain uses TRBV10-3 and TRBJ1-3; 8 bases agree with TRBD1. There are 15 residues in the CDR3. The germline CDR1 and CDR2 sequences are ENHRY and SYGVKD. With V trimmed by 3 bases and J by 2 bases, 3 bases remained unmatched. CDR3 residues: CAISESTGAGNTIYF. CDR3 nucleotide sequence: TGTGCCATCAGTGAATCGACAGGGGCTGGAAACACCATATATTTT.

V is TRBV9 and J is TRBJ1-1; TRBD1 matches 7 bases. Per germline, CDR1 SGDLS and CDR2 YYNGEE. The V segment lost 1 base and the J segment 1 base; nucleotides outside the gene matches: 4. The CDR3 has 15 amino acids. DNA of the CDR3: TGTGCCAGCAGCGTAACGACAGGGAGGAACACTGAAGCTTTCTTT. Protein: CASSVTTGRNTEAFF.

The chain combines TRBV7-2 with TRBJ1-6; no firm D call. Per the germline V gene, CDR1 is SGHTA and CDR2 is FQGNSA. The CDR3 totals 14 residues. Trimming cost V 1 base and J 14 bases, with 15 bases left between them. CDR3 nucleotides: TGTGCCAGCAGCTTAGGGGGAGATCTTAAGACCCTCCACTTT. Its translation is CASSLGGDLKTLHF.

The V gene is TRBV14, the J gene TRBJ1-6, with D hard to call. V dropped 0 bases and J dropped 8 bases, with 5 bases sitting between them. Germline lookup yields CDR1 SGHDN and CDR2 FVKESK. The CDR3 extends over 13 amino acids. The CDR3, as DNA: TGTGCCAGCAGCCAAGATCCCTATTCACCCCTCCACTTT. As protein: CASSQDPYSPLHF.

The chain links TRBV11-2 to TRBJ2-3, with 8 bases fitting TRBD2. J was trimmed by 6 bases and V by 3 bases; bases with no gene match: 11. The CDR3 extends over 16 amino acids. The germline V gene has CDR1 SGHAT and CDR2 FQNNGV. Written as DNA, the CDR3 is TGTGCCAGCAGCTTCGTGGGACTAGGTTCAAGCGATACGCAGTATTTT. It is translated as CASSFVGLGSSDTQYF.

This clone was found once. The rearrangement joins TRBV4-2 to TRBJ2-1, with D perhaps TRBD2 (6 bases). Trimming took off 1 base at V and 8 bases at J, with 18 bases between the two ends. The CDR3 is made up of 16 amino acids. CDR1 and CDR2 from the germline V gene are LGHNA and YNFKEQ. The CDR3 protein is CASSQAIPGDGDEQFF. The CDR3 DNA reads as TGTGCCAGCAGCCAAGCAATCCCGGGGGATGGGGATGAGCAGTTCTTC.

V usage is TRBV3-1 (or the pseudogene TRBV3-2) and J usage is TRBJ2-6; D might be TRBD1 (5 bases). Germline loops: CDR1 LGHDT, CDR2 YNNKEL (reference sequence). With 0 bases removed from V and 5 bases from J, the gap between germline ends came to 14 bases. The CDR3 is 17 amino acids. The CDR3 DNA follows: TGTGCCAGCAGCCAAGATATAAGGGGAAGGTGGGCCAACGTCCTGACTTTC. It yields the protein CASSQDIRGRWANVLTF.

This chain links TRBV4-3 with TRBJ1-5; maybe TRBD1 (5 bases). Germline V CDR1 and CDR2: LGHNA, YSLEER. CDR3 size: 16 residues. V shed 4 bases and J shed 0 bases, with 13 bases lying between them. CDR3 DNA: TGCGCCAGCAGCCCGGGGCCGGGGACTAGCAATCAGCCCCAGCATTTT. Its protein product is CASSPGPGTSNQPQHF.